These T cell receptor beta chains were read from a single sample in a study of cytomegalovirus exposure and HLA in healthy donors. The method was immunoSEQ multiplex PCR; TCRdb's version includes in-frame clones alone and lacks a portion of them. The data show around 150,000 clones, approximately 70% seen once. The sequenced sample consisted of PBMCs. These TCRs come from a man aged 35 to 55 in good health and CMV-seropositive. Both conserved end residues are part of each CDR3. The D gene is left open where the match is weak. Some rows mark clone size as missing; the rest say once, few, many or name a class of expanded clone.

j_gene,v_gene,d_gene,abundance,CDR3aa,CDR3nt
TRBJ2-2,TRBV15,.,.,CATSRLGGNTGELFF,TGTGCCACCAGCAGGTTAGGCGGAAACACCGGGGAGCTGTTTTTT
TRBJ2-3,TRBV9,.,.,CASSAASAFTDTQYF,TGTGCCAGCAGCGCCGCTAGCGCCTTCACAGATACGCAGTATTTT
TRBJ2-6,TRBV7-9,.,.,CASSRTSGALRANVLTF,TGTGCCAGCAGCAGAACTTCAGGGGCCTTAAGGGCCAACGTCCTGACTTTC
TRBJ1-1,TRBV5-4,.,.,CASSQGRENTEAFF,TGTGCCAGCAGCCAAGGACGGGAGAACACTGAAGCTTTCTTT
TRBJ2-3,TRBV11-3,TRBD2,.,CASSADSGGADTQYF,TGTGCCAGCAGCGCGGACTCGGGAGGTGCAGATACGCAGTATTTT
TRBJ2-2,TRBV11-3,.,few,CASSLDWAQGPGELFF,TGTGCCAGCAGCTTAGATTGGGCCCAGGGGCCCGGGGAGCTGTTTTTT
TRBJ2-7,TRBV11-2,.,.,CASSLVGLTGEGEQYF,TGTGCCAGCAGCTTAGTGGGTTTGACAGGGGAGGGGGAGCAGTACTTC
TRBJ2-3,TRBV7-8,TRBD2,.,CASSPRGGARTDTQYF,TGTGCCAGCAGCCCTCGGGGGGGGGCCCGCACAGATACGCAGTATTTT
TRBJ2-7,TRBV6-6,.,.,CASSYITYEQYF,TGTGCCAGCAGTTACATCACCTACGAGCAGTACTTC
TRBJ2-5,TRBV18,.,.,CASSPTGLIEETQYF,TGTGCCAGCTCACCCACGGGACTTATCGAAGAGACCCAGTACTTC
TRBJ2-2,TRBV6-1,.,few,CASSEEFPGELFF,TGTGCCAGCAGTGAGGAGTTCCCCGGGGAGCTGTTTTTT
TRBJ2-1,TRBV7-8,.,.,CASSPGGGSEQFF,TGTGCCAGCAGCCCAGGAGGAGGGTCGGAGCAGTTCTTC
TRBJ2-5,TRBV5-1,.,.,CASSLVGSLQETQYF,TGCGCCAGCAGCTTGGTTGGGAGCCTCCAAGAGACCCAGTACTTC
TRBJ1-5,TRBV27,TRBD1,once,CASSRLGTGDQPQHF,TGTGCCAGCAGTCGCCTCGGGACAGGGGATCAGCCCCAGCATTTT
TRBJ2-5,TRBV6-5,TRBD1,.,CASRTGQVYQETQYF,TGTGCCAGCAGAACTGGACAGGTGTACCAAGAGACCCAGTACTTC
TRBJ2-1,TRBV4-1,.,.,CASSQGRTGWYNEQFF,TGCGCCAGCAGCCAAGGACGAACAGGTTGGTACAATGAGCAGTTCTTC
TRBJ1-1,TRBV7-9,TRBD1,few,CASNRQGVDTEAFF,TGTGCCAGCAACAGACAGGGGGTCGACACTGAAGCTTTCTTT